Shown below are 21 T cell receptor beta chains from a single sample sequenced in a study of PD-1 blockade in classical Hodgkin lymphoma. Time point specified: cycle 4 day 1 (C4D1), after more than 5 weeks of nivolumab. Patients all relapsed after autologous stem cell transplantation, and there was variation in brentuximab vedotin exposure. Method: immunoSEQ multiplex PCR; TCRdb's copy keeps in-frame clones and lacks some. This table holds 20,000 to 25,000 clones, about 80% found once. Sequenced material: peripheral blood mononuclear cells (PBMCs), taken before the fourth cycle of nivolumab. Source of these receptors: a human donor with classical Hodgkin lymphoma.

This clone was seen a handful of times. In DNA, the CDR3 is TGTGCTACATCAGGGGTATCATATCAGCCCCAGCATTTT. Translation gives CATSGVSYQPQHF. V gene TRBV19 combines with J gene TRBJ1-5; D possibly corresponds to TRBD1 (6 bases). The germline V gene encodes CDR1 LNHDA and CDR2 SQIVND (reference sequence). The CDR3 loop spans 13 amino acids.

This sequence joins TRBV4-1 and TRBJ2-7, with D perhaps matching TRBD1 or TRBD2 (5 bases each). The CDR3 extends over 14 amino acids. Trimming took 4 bases from V and 2 from J, leaving 12 bases between them. The germline V gene encodes CDR1 MGHRA and CDR2 YSYEKL. The CDR3 DNA reads as TGCGCCAGCAGCCCGGGACCCACACCCTACGAGCAGTACTTC. Encoded protein: CASSPGPTPYEQYF.

The chain recombines TRBV7-6 with TRBJ2-5; TRBD2 matches 10 bases. The assigned J gene may be wrong: the sequence end matches TRBJ2-7 better. The germline V gene has CDR1 SGHVS and CDR2 FNYEAQ. The CDR3 covers 14 residues. CDR3 nucleotide sequence: TGTGCCAGCGGTCTAGCGGGAGAAGGTTACGAGCAGTACTTC. Residues: CASGLAGEGYEQYF.

This chain joins TRBV2 and TRBJ1-1, with D possibly TRBD1 on 5 matching bases. The CDR3 sequence is 13 residues long. Germline CDR1 SNHLY, CDR2 FYNNEI. Between the trimmed V and J ends, which lost 0 bases and 5 bases, there was a span of 7 bases. CDR3 amino acids: CASSEARGTEAFF. CDR3 in DNA: TGTGCCAGCAGTGAAGCAAGGGGTACTGAAGCTTTCTTT.

The chain carries TRBV5-1 and TRBJ1-3, with no clear D. The CDR3 runs 13 residues. Trimming stripped 4 bases from V and 4 bases from J, with 9 bases between. CDR1 is SGHRS and CDR2 is YFSETQ in the germline V gene. DNA of the CDR3: TGCGCCAGCAGCCCGACCCTCGGAAACACCATATATTTT. This translates into CASSPTLGNTIYF.

This chain uses TRBV10-3 with TRBJ2-5; either TRBD1 or TRBD2 may fit D (5 bases each). Germline V gives CDR1 ENHRY, CDR2 SYGVKD. The V gene lost 3 bases and the J gene lost 1 base, with 9 bases spanning the gap. This CDR3 has 14 amino acids. CDR3 DNA sequence: TGTGCCATCAGTGACCGGGACGGCCAAGAGACCCAGTACTTC. Translated, it gives CAISDRDGQETQYF.

This clone was observed once. The chain has TRBV5-1 and TRBJ2-2; D might be TRBD1 (5 bases). Trimming cost V 7 bases and J 13 bases, with 23 bases left between them. The CDR3 sequence is 14 residues long. Germline V CDR1 and CDR2: SGHRS, YFSETQ. CDR3 sequence reads: CASRNRSLTGWLFF. DNA of the CDR3: TGCGCCAGCCGAAACAGGTCCCTCACCGGATGGCTGTTTTTT.

The rearrangement links TRBV2 to TRBJ1-2, with 7 positions matching TRBD1. The J segment lost 4 bases and the V segment lost 1 base, leaving 6 bases of the junction unmatched. The CDR3 totals 15 residues. CDR1 is SNHLY, CDR2 FYNNEI, per germline. CDR3 DNA: TGTGCCAGCAGTGAAGAGGGGGCTCGGAGCTATGGCTACACCTTC. Amino acid sequence: CASSEEGARSYGYTF.

The V call is TRBV5-5, the J call TRBJ2-1; D is possibly TRBD2 (7 bases). The V end was cut by 3 bases, the J end by 8 bases, with 15 bases between. From germline, CDR1 is SGHKS and CDR2 YYEKEE (reference sequence). The CDR3 contains 14 residues. The CDR3 region has the DNA TGTGCCAGCAGCTCAAACAGGGAGGGCGATGAGCAGTTCTTC. Amino acids: CASSSNREGDEQFF.

Comment on this clone: Sequence at one end of the junction differs from germline and may be a read error. This chain connects TRBV4-2 to TRBJ2-1; D not certain. Per the germline V gene, CDR1 is LGHNA and CDR2 is YNFKEQ. This CDR3 comprises 15 residues. The CDR3: CASSRDSRSSNVQFF. Written as DNA, the CDR3 is TGTGCCAGCAGCCGCGATTCCCGGTCTTCGAATGTGCAGTTCTTC.

The table lists this clone with a count of one. The CDR3 loop is CASSPQNPGLYETQYF. CDR3 DNA: TGCGCCAGCAGCCCGCAGAACCCCGGACTATACGAGACCCAGTACTTC. This chain links TRBV5-1 with TRBJ2-5; possibly TRBD2 for D (6 bases). In germline, CDR1 is SGHRS, CDR2 YFSETQ. V was pared by 4 bases and J by 5 bases, with 21 bases between. This CDR3 is built from 16 residues.

This chain connects TRBV5-1 to TRBJ2-2; 10 nucleotides align to TRBD2. The germline CDR1 and CDR2 sequences are SGHRS and YFSETQ. After removal of 4 bases from V and 2 bases from J, the junction contained 5 bases not matched to a gene. The CDR3 runs 16 residues. The CDR3 bases are TGCGCCAGCAGCCCTGGGACTAGCGTTAACACCGGGGAGCTGTTTTTT. Its protein product is CASSPGTSVNTGELFF.

This chain connects TRBV7-3 to TRBJ2-7, with TRBD1 as a possible D gene (6 bases). The V gene's germline CDR1 is SGHTA and CDR2 FQGTGA. V was shortened by 5 bases and J by 1 base, with 9 bases between the two germline ends. The CDR3 extends over 13 amino acids. DNA of the CDR3: TGTGCCAGCAGCATCGGACAGTCCTACGAGCAGTACTTC. Translation gives CASSIGQSYEQYF.

The chain links TRBV7-9 to TRBJ2-3; D uncertain. Germline V lookup: CDR1 SEHNR, CDR2 FQNEAQ (reference sequence). V lost 6 bases and J 3 bases, leaving 19 bases between the germline ends. There are 16 residues in the CDR3. The CDR3 protein is CASRQAGFPETDTQYF. Written as DNA, the CDR3 is TGTGCCAGCAGGCAAGCCGGTTTTCCTGAGACAGATACGCAGTATTTT.

V gene TRBV6-1 combines with J gene TRBJ1-3, with D uncertain. The CDR3 is 15 amino acids. CDR1 is MNHNS and CDR2 is SASEGT in the germline V gene. Trimming removed 6 bases from V and 0 bases from J, with 12 bases in between. The CDR3 loop reads CASRSMEISGNTIYF. CDR3 sequence (DNA): TGTGCCAGCAGATCCATGGAGATCTCTGGAAACACCATATATTTT.

This chain connects TRBV18 to TRBJ2-2, with a possible D match to TRBD1 (5 bases). Trimming pared 3 bases from V and 0 bases from J, leaving 8 bases between. This CDR3 spans 15 amino acids. Germline CDR1 reads KGHSH; CDR2 reads LQKENI. CDR3 nucleotides: TGTGCCAGCTCACCCCAGACAGCGAACACCGGGGAGCTGTTTTTT. It yields the protein CASSPQTANTGELFF.

V usage is TRBV14 and J usage is TRBJ2-1, with D unclear. The germline V gene encodes CDR1 SGHDN and CDR2 FVKESK. The CDR3 totals 14 residues. Trimming left V 0 bases short and J 8 bases short, with 11 bases between. The CDR3 here is CASSQDRAEDEQFF. The CDR3 nucleotides read TGTGCCAGCAGCCAAGATCGGGCCGAGGATGAGCAGTTCTTC.

The chain uses TRBV6-5 and TRBJ1-1, with D unresolved. Per germline, CDR1 MNHEY and CDR2 SVGAGI. Trimming took 8 bases from V and 5 from J, leaving 9 bases between them. The CDR3 has 11 residues. CDR3 sequence reads: CASSAATEAFF. CDR3 DNA: TGTGCCAGCTCAGCGGCAACTGAAGCTTTCTTT.

The rearrangement uses TRBV19 and TRBJ2-1; D possibly corresponds to TRBD2 (5 bases). The CDR3 is made up of 12 amino acids. The germline V gene has CDR1 LNHDA and CDR2 SQIVND (reference sequence). The V end was cut by 1 base, the J end by 10 bases, with 8 bases between. The CDR3 here is CASSIVRGEQFF. The CDR3, as DNA: TGTGCCAGTAGTATAGTTCGCGGGGAGCAGTTCTTC. Full variable domain (outside the CDR3, taken from reference TRBV19 and TRBJ2-1): DGGITQSPKYLFRKEGQNVTLSCEQNLNHDAMYWYRQDPGQGLRLIYYSQIVNDFQKGDIAEGYSVSREKKESFPLTVTSAQKNPTAFYLCASSIVRGEQFFGPGTRLTVL.

The gene calls are TRBV7-8 and TRBJ2-7; 9 bases match TRBD2. The CDR3 is made up of 18 amino acids. Germline values: CDR1 SGHVS, CDR2 FQNEAQ. The V gene end was trimmed by 1 base and the J gene end by 1 base; junction bases not matched to a gene: 11. The CDR3 reads CASSLEILLAGLSYEQYF. The CDR3 DNA reads TGTGCCAGCAGCTTAGAGATTCTCCTAGCGGGATTGTCCTACGAGCAGTACTTC.

The V gene is TRBV18, the J gene TRBJ2-7, with a tentative D call TRBD1 (7 bases). Germline CDR1 KGHSH, CDR2 LQKENI. V lost 3 bases, J lost 2 bases, and 14 bases lay in between. The CDR3 runs 15 residues. The CDR3 DNA follows: TGTGCCAGCTCACCGCGGGACAGTCCCCCCTACGAGCAGTACTTC. Translation gives CASSPRDSPPYEQYF.